This TCR beta chain was identified in a study of T cells in Graves' hyperthyroidism and ophthalmopathy. This clonotype was counted ten times or more. Germline V CDR1 and CDR2: SEHNR, FQNEAQ (reference sequence). J lost 2 bases, V lost 1 base, and 10 bases had no gene match. The CDR3 covers 17 residues. RNA transcripts yielded amplified TCR beta CDR3 regions. First-round RT-PCR of the TCR CDR3 relied on the HTBI primer set. TCRdb used MiXCR to reprocess the multiplex PCR reads, holding one entry per CDR3 protein. The sample has a few hundred thousand distinct CDR3 sequences, around 13% seen once. Hyperthyroidism had been newly diagnosed in patients aged 18 to 65, and its duration was under 2 months. Exclusion of a patient resulted from uncontrolled infection, other autoimmune disease, pregnancy or lactation.

The sequencing input was blood. The V gene is TRBV7-9, the J gene TRBJ1-1, with 7 bases identical to TRBD1. This TCR came from a young woman with Graves' hyperthyroidism. CDR3 DNA sequence: TGTGCCAGCAGCTTAGAGGCGGGAACAGGGGCTAACACTGAAGCTTTCTTT. This gives the protein CASSLEAGTGANTEAFF.